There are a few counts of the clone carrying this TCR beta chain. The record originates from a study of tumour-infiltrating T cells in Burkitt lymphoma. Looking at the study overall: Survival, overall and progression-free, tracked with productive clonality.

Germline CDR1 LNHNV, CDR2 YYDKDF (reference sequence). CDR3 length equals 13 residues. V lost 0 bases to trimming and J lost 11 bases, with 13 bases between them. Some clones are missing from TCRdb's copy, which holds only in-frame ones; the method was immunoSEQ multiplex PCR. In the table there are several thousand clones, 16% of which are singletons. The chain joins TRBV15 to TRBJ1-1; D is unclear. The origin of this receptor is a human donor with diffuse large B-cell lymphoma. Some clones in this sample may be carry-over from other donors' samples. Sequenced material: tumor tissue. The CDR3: CATSRDLDSRAFF. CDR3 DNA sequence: TGTGCCACCAGCAGAGATCTGGACTCTCGCGCTTTCTTT. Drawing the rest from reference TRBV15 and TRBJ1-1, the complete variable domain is DAMVIQNPRYQVTQFGKPVTLSCSQTLNHNVMYWYQQKSSQAPKLLFHYYDKDFNNEADTPDNFQSRRPNTSFCFLDIRSPGLGDTAMYLCATSRDLDSRAFFGQGTRLTVV.